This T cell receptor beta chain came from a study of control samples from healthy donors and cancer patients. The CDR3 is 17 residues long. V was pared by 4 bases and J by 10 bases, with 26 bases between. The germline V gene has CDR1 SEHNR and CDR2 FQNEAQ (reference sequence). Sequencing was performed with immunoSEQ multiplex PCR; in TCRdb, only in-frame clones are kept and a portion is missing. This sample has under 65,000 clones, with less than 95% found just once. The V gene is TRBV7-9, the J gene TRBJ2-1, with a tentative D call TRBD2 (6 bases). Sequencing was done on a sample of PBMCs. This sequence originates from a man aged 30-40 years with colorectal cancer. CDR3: CASSSSWAIGLGGEQFF. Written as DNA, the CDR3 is TGTGCCAGCAGCTCCTCCTGGGCGATTGGCCTTGGGGGGGAGCAGTTCTTC. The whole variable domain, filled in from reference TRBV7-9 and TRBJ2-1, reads DTGVSQNPRHKITKRGQNVTFRCDPISEHNRLYWYRQTLGQGPEFLTYFQNEAQLEKSRLLSDRFSAERPKGSFSTLEIQRTEQGDSAMYLCASSSSWAIGLGGEQFFGPGTRLTVL.